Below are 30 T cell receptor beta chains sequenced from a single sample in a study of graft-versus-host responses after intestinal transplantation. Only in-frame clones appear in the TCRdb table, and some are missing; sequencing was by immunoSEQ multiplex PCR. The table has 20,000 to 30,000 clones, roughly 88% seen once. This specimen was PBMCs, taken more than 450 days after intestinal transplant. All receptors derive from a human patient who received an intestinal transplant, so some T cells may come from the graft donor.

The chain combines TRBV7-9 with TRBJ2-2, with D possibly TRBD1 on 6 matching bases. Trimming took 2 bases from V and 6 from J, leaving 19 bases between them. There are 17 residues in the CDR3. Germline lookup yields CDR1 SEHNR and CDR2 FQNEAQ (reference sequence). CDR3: CASSLRLSPAGAGELFF. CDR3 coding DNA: TGTGCCAGCAGCTTAAGGTTGTCACCCGCAGGGGCCGGGGAGCTGTTTTTT.

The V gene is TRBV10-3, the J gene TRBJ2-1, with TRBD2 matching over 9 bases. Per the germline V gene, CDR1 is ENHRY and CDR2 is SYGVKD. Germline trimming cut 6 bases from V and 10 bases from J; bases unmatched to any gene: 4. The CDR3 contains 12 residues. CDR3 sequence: CAISVSGREQFF. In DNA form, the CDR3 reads TGTGCCATCAGCGTTAGCGGGAGAGAGCAGTTCTTC.

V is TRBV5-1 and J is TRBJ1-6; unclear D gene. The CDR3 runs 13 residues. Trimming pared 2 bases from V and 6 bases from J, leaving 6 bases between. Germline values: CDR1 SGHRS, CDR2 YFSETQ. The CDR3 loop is CASSFQSNSPLHF. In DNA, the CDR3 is TGCGCCAGCAGCTTTCAGTCTAATTCACCCCTCCACTTT.

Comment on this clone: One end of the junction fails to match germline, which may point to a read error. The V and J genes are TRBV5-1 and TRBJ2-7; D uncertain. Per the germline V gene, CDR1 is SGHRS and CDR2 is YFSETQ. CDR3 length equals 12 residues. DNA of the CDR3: TGCGCCGGCAGCTTACGCGATTACGAGCAGTACTTC. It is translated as CAGSLRDYEQYF. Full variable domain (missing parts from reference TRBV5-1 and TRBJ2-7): KAGVTQTPRYLIKTRGQQVTLSCSPISGHRSVSWYQQTPGQGLQFLFEYFSETQRNKGNFPGRFSGRQFSNSRSEMNVSTLELGDSALYLCAGSLRDYEQYFGPGTRLTVT.

CDR3: CASSTTGGRWGTQYF. The CDR3, as DNA: TGTGCCAGTAGTACAACAGGGGGCAGGTGGGGTACGCAGTATTTT. The chain has TRBV19 and TRBJ2-3; 9 bases match TRBD1. The CDR3 length is 15 residues. In germline, CDR1 is LNHDA, CDR2 SQIVND (reference sequence). With V trimmed by 4 bases and J by 8 bases, 10 bases remained unmatched.

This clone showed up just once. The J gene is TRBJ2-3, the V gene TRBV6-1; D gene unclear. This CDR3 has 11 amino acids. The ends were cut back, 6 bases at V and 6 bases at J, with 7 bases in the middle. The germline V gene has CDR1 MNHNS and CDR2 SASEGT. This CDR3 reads CASRGSDTQYF. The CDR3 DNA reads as TGTGCCAGCAGGGGGTCTGATACGCAGTATTTT.

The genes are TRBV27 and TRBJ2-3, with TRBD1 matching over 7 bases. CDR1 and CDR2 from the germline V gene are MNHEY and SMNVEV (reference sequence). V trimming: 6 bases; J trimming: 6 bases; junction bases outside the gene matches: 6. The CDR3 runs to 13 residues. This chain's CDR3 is CASSSEGADTQYF. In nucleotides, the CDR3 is TGTGCCAGCAGCTCCGAGGGGGCGGATACGCAGTATTTT.

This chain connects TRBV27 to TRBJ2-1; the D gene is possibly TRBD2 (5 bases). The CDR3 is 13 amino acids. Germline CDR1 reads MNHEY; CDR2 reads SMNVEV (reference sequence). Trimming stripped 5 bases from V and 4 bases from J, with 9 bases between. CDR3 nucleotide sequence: TGTGCCAGCAGTCCAGAGGGTTACAATGAGCAGTTCTTC. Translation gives CASSPEGYNEQFF.

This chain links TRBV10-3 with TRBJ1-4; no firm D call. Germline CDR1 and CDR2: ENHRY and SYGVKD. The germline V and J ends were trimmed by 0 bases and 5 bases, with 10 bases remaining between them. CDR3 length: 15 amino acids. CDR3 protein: CAISESVNRNEKLFF. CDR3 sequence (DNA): TGTGCCATCAGTGAGTCGGTGAATCGGAATGAAAAACTGTTTTTT.

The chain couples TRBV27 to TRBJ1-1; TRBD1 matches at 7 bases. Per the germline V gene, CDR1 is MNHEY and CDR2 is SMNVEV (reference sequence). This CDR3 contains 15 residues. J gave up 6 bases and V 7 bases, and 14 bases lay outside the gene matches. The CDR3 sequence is CASNKQGRTVAEAFF. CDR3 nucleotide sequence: TGTGCCAGCAACAAACAGGGGAGGACCGTCGCTGAAGCTTTCTTT.

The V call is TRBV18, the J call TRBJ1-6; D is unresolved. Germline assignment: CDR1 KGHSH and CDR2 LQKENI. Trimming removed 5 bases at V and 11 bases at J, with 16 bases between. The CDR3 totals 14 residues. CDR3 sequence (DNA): TGTGCCAGCTCAAAGTCTCGTCCAAAGGCACCCCTCCACTTT. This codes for CASSKSRPKAPLHF.

The CDR3 coding sequence is TGTGCCAGCTCACCATTTAGGGACAGTATTGTGACAGATACGCAGTATTTT. Translated: CASSPFRDSIVTDTQYF. This rearrangement joins TRBV18 to TRBJ2-3; 7 nucleotides match TRBD1. The CDR3 extends over 17 amino acids. V lost 2 bases, J lost 3 bases, and 11 bases stayed unmatched. Looked up from germline, CDR1 is KGHSH and CDR2 is LQKENI.

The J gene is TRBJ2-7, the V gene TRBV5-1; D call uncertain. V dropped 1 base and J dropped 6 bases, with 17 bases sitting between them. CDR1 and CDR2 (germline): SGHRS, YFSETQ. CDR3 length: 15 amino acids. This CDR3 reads CASSLSVGPDLEQYF. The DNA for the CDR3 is TGCGCCAGCAGCTTGTCGGTCGGTCCAGACCTCGAGCAGTACTTC.

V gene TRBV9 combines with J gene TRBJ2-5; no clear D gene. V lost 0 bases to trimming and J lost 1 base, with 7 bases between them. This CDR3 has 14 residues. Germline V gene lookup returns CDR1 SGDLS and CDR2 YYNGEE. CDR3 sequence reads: CASSVELTQETQYF. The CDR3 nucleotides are TGTGCCAGCAGCGTAGAACTAACCCAAGAGACCCAGTACTTC. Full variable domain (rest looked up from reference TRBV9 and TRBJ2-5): DSGVTQTPKHLITATGQRVTLRCSPRSGDLSVYWYQQSLDQGLQFLIQYYNGEERAKGNILERFSAQQFPDLHSELNLSSLELGDSALYFCASSVELTQETQYFGPGTRLLVL.

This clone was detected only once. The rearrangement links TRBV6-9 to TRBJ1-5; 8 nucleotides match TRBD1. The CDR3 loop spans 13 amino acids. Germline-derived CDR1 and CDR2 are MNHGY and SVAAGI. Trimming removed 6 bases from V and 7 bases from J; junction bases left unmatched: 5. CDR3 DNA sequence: TGTGCCAGCAGCCTAAACAGGGGGCAGCCCCAGCATTTT. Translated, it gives CASSLNRGQPQHF.

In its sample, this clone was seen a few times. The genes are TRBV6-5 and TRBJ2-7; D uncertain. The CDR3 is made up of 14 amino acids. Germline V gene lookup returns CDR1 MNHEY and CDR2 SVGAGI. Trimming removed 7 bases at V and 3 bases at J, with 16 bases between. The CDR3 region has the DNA TGTGCCAGCAAGGTCTCACGTTTTCGCTACGAGCAGTACTTC. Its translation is CASKVSRFRYEQYF.

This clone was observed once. CDR3 protein: CASSESYSHGYTF. The CDR3 nucleotides are TGTGCCAGCAGTGAATCATACAGTCATGGCTACACCTTC. The V call is TRBV6-4, the J call TRBJ1-2, with no clear D. Germline CDR1 MRHNA, CDR2 SNTAGT. The CDR3 loop spans 13 amino acids. Trimming shortened V by 3 bases and J by 6 bases, and 11 bases separated the two germline ends.

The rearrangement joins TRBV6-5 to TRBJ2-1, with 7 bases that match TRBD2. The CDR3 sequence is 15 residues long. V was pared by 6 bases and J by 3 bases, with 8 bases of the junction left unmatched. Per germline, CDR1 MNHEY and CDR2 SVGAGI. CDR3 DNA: TGTGCCAGCAGAGTACTAGCGAGTATCTACAATGAGCAGTTCTTC. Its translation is CASRVLASIYNEQFF.

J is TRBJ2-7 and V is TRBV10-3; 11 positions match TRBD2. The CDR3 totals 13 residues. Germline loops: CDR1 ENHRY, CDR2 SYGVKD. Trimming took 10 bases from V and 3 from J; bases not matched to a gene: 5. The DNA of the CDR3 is TGTGCCACCGCAGGGACTAGCGGCTACGAGCAGTACTTC. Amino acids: CATAGTSGYEQYF.

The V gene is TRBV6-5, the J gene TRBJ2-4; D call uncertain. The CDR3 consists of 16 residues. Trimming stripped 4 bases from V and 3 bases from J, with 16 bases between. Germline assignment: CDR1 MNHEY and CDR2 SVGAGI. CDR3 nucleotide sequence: TGTGCCAGCAGTTTGCCAGGTGAGAGGAACAAAAACATTCAGTACTTC. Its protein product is CASSLPGERNKNIQYF.

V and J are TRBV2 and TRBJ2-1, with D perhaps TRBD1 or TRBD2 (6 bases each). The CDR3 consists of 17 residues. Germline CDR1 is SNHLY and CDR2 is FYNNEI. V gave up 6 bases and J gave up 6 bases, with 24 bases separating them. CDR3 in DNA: TGTGCCAGCAGAGAATCCGGGGGCGTGATACCCCTCAATGAGCAGTTCTTC. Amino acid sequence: CASRESGGVIPLNEQFF. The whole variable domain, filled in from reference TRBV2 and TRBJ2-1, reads EPEVTQTPSHQVTQMGQEVILRCVPISNHLYFYWYRQILGQKVEFLVSFYNNEISEKSEIFDDQFSVERPDGSNFTLKIRSTKLEDSAMYFCASRESGGVIPLNEQFFGPGTRLTVL.

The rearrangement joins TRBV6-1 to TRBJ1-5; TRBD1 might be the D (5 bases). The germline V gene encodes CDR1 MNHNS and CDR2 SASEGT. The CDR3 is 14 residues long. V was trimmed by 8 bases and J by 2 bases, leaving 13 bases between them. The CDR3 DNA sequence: TGTGCCAGCTCGGGGGAAATTGGCAATCAGCCCCAGCATTTT. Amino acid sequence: CASSGEIGNQPQHF.

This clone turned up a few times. As DNA, the CDR3 is TGTGCCAGCGGACTAGCGGGAGAGACGCAGTATTTT. It specifies CASGLAGETQYF. The V and J genes are TRBV9 and TRBJ2-3; 13 nucleotides agree with TRBD2. The junction had 2 bases not matched to a gene; V was cut back by 7 bases and J by 9 bases. Looked up from germline, CDR1 is SGDLS and CDR2 is YYNGEE. The CDR3 totals 12 residues.

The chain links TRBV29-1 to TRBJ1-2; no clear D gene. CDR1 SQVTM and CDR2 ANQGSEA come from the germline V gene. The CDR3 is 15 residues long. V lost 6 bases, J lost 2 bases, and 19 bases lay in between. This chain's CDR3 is CSVSPRATRNYGYTF. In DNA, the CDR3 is TGCAGCGTGAGCCCGCGGGCCACCCGGAACTATGGCTACACCTTC.

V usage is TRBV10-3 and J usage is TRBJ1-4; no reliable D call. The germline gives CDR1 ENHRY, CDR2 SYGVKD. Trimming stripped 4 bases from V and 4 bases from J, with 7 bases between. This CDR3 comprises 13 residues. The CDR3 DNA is TGTGCCATCAGTGGACGGCTTAATGAAAAACTGTTTTTT. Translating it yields CAISGRLNEKLFF.

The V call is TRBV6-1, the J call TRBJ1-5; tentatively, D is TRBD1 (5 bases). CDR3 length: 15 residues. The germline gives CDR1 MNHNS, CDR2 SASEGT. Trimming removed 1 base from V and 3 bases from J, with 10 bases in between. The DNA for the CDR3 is TGTGCCAGCAGTGAAGGGGGGTATAACAATCAGCCCCAGCATTTT. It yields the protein CASSEGGYNNQPQHF.

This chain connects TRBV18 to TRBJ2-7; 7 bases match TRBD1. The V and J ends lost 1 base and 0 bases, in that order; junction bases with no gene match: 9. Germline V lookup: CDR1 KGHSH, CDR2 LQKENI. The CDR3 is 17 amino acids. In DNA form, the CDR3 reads TGTGCCAGCTCACCACTTATGCCGGGACAGCCCTCCTACGAGCAGTACTTC. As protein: CASSPLMPGQPSYEQYF.

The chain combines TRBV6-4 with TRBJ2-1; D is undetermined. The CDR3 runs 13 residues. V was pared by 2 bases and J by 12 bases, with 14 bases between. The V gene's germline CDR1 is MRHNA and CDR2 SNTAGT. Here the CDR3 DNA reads TGTGCCAGCAGTGACCAAAGAGCTACAACGCAGTTCTTC. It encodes CASSDQRATTQFF.

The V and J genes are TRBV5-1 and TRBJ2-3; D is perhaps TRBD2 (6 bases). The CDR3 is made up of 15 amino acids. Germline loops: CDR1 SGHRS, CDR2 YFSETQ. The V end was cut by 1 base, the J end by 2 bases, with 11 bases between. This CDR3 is CASSLSGSPTDTQYF. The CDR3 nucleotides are TGCGCCAGCAGCTTGTCCGGGAGCCCCACAGATACGCAGTATTTT.

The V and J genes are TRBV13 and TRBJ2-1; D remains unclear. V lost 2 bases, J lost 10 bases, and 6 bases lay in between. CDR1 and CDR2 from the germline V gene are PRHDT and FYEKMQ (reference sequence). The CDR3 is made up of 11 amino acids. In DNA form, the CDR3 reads TGTGCCAGCAGCTTATTACAGGAGCAGTTCTTC. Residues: CASSLLQEQFF.